This T cell receptor beta chain was sequenced for a study of response to subunit inactivated influenza vaccine. The table lists this clonotype with a few counts. Its matching antigen is unknown. Per germline, CDR1 MNHNS and CDR2 SASEGT. The CDR3 totals 14 residues. V lost 6 bases and J 5 bases, leaving 16 bases between the germline ends. Study-wide results and limits: Each seasonal flu vaccination may recruit only limited new T cells, authors suggested.

TCRdb ran MiXCR on the RT-PCR reads and lists one entry per CDR3 protein. The sample has under 750,000 distinct CDR3 sequences; about 12% are singletons. J is TRBJ2-5 and V is TRBV6-1, with D perhaps matching TRBD2 (6 bases). This clonotype was sampled from a man aged 45-65 years who received an inactivated influenza vaccine. This specimen was PBMCs from blood, taken on the day of vaccination. CDR3 sequence: CASSPSEGVETQYF. DNA of the CDR3: TGTGCCAGCAGCCCGTCGGAGGGCGTCGAGACCCAGTACTTC.